The rows below give T cell receptor beta chains drawn from one sample of a study of CD8 T cells in ankylosing spondylitis. TCRdb analysed the 5' RACE reads with MiXCR anew, one entry per CDR3 protein. Here the sample spans approximately 260,000 distinct CDR3 sequences, under 20% being singletons. The sequenced material came from blood, either unsorted or a sorted T cell fraction (not recorded which). The receptor set was obtained from a male donor with ankylosing spondylitis or in good health (not recorded which). The CDR3 runs from the conserved cysteine through the conserved F or W. D genes are given only for firm matches.

>-|TRBJ2-7|16|TRBV5-6
CASSLAREMSSYEQYF
>-|TRBJ2-4|14|TRBV15
CATSRPGPKNIQYF
>TRBD2|TRBJ2-1|16|TRBV4-3
CASSQQLAGGNNEQFF
>TRBD2|TRBJ2-3|14|TRBV24-1
CATSDPRLAGTQYF
>-|TRBJ2-2|14|TRBV19
CASSIVGVTGELFF
>TRBD2|TRBJ2-7|15|TRBV29-1
CSVVFWSGGPYEQYF
>-|TRBJ2-2|12|TRBV12-3/TRBV12-4
CASSHPWGELFF
>-|TRBJ2-7|14|TRBV6-2/TRBV6-3
CASSAQGTQSAEYF
>-|TRBJ2-5|14|TRBV12-3/TRBV12-4
CASSLGQVAETQYF
>-|TRBJ2-1|15|TRBV4-3
CASSQDGNGLYEQFF
>-|TRBJ1-4|12|TRBV5-1
CASRGTNEKLFF
>TRBD1|TRBJ1-5|13|TRBV6-6
CASSTGGEQPQHF
>-|TRBJ2-1|15|TRBV27
CASSPRGGRYFEQFF
>TRBD1|TRBJ2-7|13|TRBV29-1
CSAAQGQAYEQYF
>-|TRBJ2-1|15|TRBV4-3
CASSQDWKGYNEQFF
>-|TRBJ2-3|13|TRBV12-3/TRBV12-4
CASRAYSTDTQYF
>-|TRBJ1-4|14|TRBV5-6
CASSLDGRNEKLFF
>-|TRBJ1-6|16|TRBV21-1
CASTPPRRQGGSPLHF
>-|TRBJ2-1|14|TRBV5-6
CASSLSQPYNEQFF
>TRBD2|TRBJ2-3|16|TRBV9
CASSVVAGGSTDTQYF